What follows are 22 T cell receptor beta chains derived from one specimen sequenced in a study of CD8+CD57+ T cells in acquired aplastic anemia. It was patients with CD8+CD57+ cell expansion by flow cytometry who were chosen for sequencing. Genomic DNA was employed as the template in profiling TCR beta VDJ and CDR3. TCRdb passed the reads through MiXCR, listing each CDR3 protein once. The sample has some 200,000 distinct CDR3 sequences; around half are singletons. Sequenced material: sorted CD4+, CD8+, or CD8+CD57+ T cells (not recorded which) from PBMCs. The receptors originated from a human donor with aplastic anemia.

The chain is built from TRBV5-1 and TRBJ2-7; 10 positions agree with TRBD1. Germline values: CDR1 SGHRS, CDR2 YFSETQ. The length of the CDR3 is 16 residues. V lost 3 bases and J lost 1; bases outside the gene matches: 7. This CDR3 is CASSSRGQGPSYEQYF. The CDR3 DNA sequence: TGCGCCAGCAGCTCGCGGGGACAGGGGCCATCCTACGAGCAGTACTTC.

The genes are TRBV15 and TRBJ1-1; D is uncertain. V was pared by 0 bases and J by 6 bases, with 14 bases between. CDR1 is LNHNV and CDR2 is YYDKDF in the germline V gene (reference sequence). The CDR3 runs 15 residues. The CDR3: CATSRDWAVAAEAFF. For the CDR3, the DNA is TGTGCCACCAGCAGAGATTGGGCAGTGGCAGCTGAAGCTTTCTTT.

This chain joins TRBV15 and TRBJ2-3; D might be TRBD1 (5 bases). Germline V CDR1 and CDR2: LNHNV, YYDKDF (reference sequence). V was trimmed by 3 bases and J by 1 base, leaving 11 bases between them. There are 15 residues in the CDR3. The CDR3 DNA reads TGTGCCACCAGCAGCTTACTGACAGGCACAGATACGCAGTATTTT. Amino acids: CATSSLLTGTDTQYF.

V usage is TRBV7-3 and J usage is TRBJ2-5, with 7 bases matching TRBD2. The CDR3 has 13 residues. The germline gives CDR1 SGHTA, CDR2 FQGTGA. The junction had 2 bases not matched to a gene; V was cut back by 1 base and J by 6 bases. As DNA, the CDR3 is TGTGCCAGCAGCTTAAGCGGGGGACAGACCCAGTACTTC. It specifies CASSLSGGQTQYF.

This clonotype was detected a few times. This chain connects TRBV28 to TRBJ2-4; D not resolved. This CDR3 is built from 12 residues. V dropped 6 bases and J dropped 9 bases, with 12 bases sitting between them. CDR1 MDHEN and CDR2 SYDVKM come from the germline V gene. CDR3 in amino acids: CASSRNPGIQYF. CDR3 nucleotides: TGTGCCAGCAGCCGAAACCCGGGCATTCAGTACTTC.

In this sample, this clonotype turned up many times. The J gene is TRBJ1-6, the V gene TRBV9; D is ambiguous. From germline, CDR1 is SGDLS and CDR2 YYNGEE. CDR3 size: 15 residues. With 3 bases removed from V and 9 bases from J, the gap between germline ends came to 16 bases. CDR3 amino acids: CASSAGWDRASPLHF. As DNA, the CDR3 is TGTGCCAGCAGCGCGGGGTGGGATAGGGCTTCACCCCTCCACTTT.

The V call is TRBV10-2, the J call TRBJ2-7, with D maybe TRBD1 (5 bases). The ends were cut back, 3 bases at V and 6 bases at J, with 21 bases in the middle. Germline V CDR1 and CDR2: WSHSY, SAAADI. The CDR3 has 16 amino acids. The CDR3: CASSETLRQPRSEQYF. CDR3 in DNA: TGCGCCAGCAGTGAAACCCTAAGACAGCCTAGGTCCGAGCAGTACTTC.

The sample holds many counts of this clonotype. The rearrangement links TRBV7-9 to TRBJ2-7; 8 nucleotides agree with TRBD2. This CDR3 comprises 15 residues. V lost 2 bases and J lost 4; bases outside the gene matches: 7. The germline CDR1 and CDR2 sequences are SEHNR and FQNEAQ (reference sequence). The CDR3 protein is CASSLRSGRAYEQYF. The CDR3 DNA reads TGTGCCAGCAGCTTACGGAGCGGGAGAGCATACGAGCAGTACTTC.

There are many counts of this clonotype. This chain uses TRBV6-2 or TRBV6-3 with TRBJ1-2; the match to TRBD1 covers 7 bases. Germline values: CDR1 MNHEY, CDR2 SVGEGT. This CDR3 contains 12 residues. V was pared by 4 bases and J by 5 bases, with 1 base of the junction left unmatched. Here the CDR3 DNA reads TGTGCCAGCAGTTCGACAGGGTATGGCTACACCTTC. It encodes CASSSTGYGYTF.

This clonotype has a single count. The V call is TRBV25-1, the J call TRBJ1-1, with D possibly being TRBD1 (6 bases). Germline V gives CDR1 MGHDK, CDR2 SYGVNS. Between the trimmed V and J ends, which lost 4 bases and 4 bases, there was a span of 13 bases. The CDR3 loop spans 14 amino acids. The CDR3 sequence: CASSATRGSTEAFF. The CDR3 DNA reads TGTGCCAGCAGTGCTACCAGGGGAAGCACTGAAGCTTTCTTT. Combining the CDR3 with reference TRBV25-1 and TRBJ1-1 gives the whole variable domain EADIYQTPRYLVIGTGKKITLECSQTMGHDKMYWYQQDPGMELHLIHYSYGVNSTEKGDLSSESTVSRIRTEHFPLTLESARPSHTSQYLCASSATRGSTEAFFGQGTRLTVV.

The V gene is TRBV13, the J gene TRBJ1-2, with 11 positions matching TRBD1. With 2 bases clipped from V and 4 bases from J, the junction kept 6 bases outside the gene matches. Per the germline V gene, CDR1 is PRHDT and CDR2 is FYEKMQ (reference sequence). The CDR3 loop spans 16 amino acids. The CDR3 DNA reads TGTGCCAGCAGCTTAAGGGGACAGGGGGTGATCTATGGCTACACCTTC. This sequence encodes CASSLRGQGVIYGYTF.

The V gene is TRBV10-3, the J gene TRBJ2-1; 12 positions match TRBD2. Trimming removed 10 bases from V and 10 bases from J; junction bases left unmatched: 8. Germline V gives CDR1 ENHRY, CDR2 SYGVKD. This CDR3 has 13 residues. CDR3 bases: TGTGCCACTACTAGCGGGAGGAGGGGCGAGCAGTTCTTC. Protein: CATTSGRRGEQFF.

The table lists this clonotype with a few counts. The chain has TRBV7-9 and TRBJ2-3; D uncertain. Deletions cut 4 bases from V and 5 bases from J, with 7 bases between. Germline CDR1 and CDR2: SEHNR and FQNEAQ (reference sequence). This CDR3 contains 12 residues. The CDR3 DNA reads as TGTGCCAGCAGCTCCCTCGGAGATACGCAGTATTTT. As protein: CASSSLGDTQYF.

The V and J genes are TRBV2 and TRBJ2-1, with D uncertain. The V end lost 4 bases, the J end lost 4 bases, and 5 bases lay between the germline ends. This CDR3 is 12 amino acids long. The germline gives CDR1 SNHLY, CDR2 FYNNEI. The CDR3 nucleotides are TGTGCCAGCAGTGTCCAGTACAATGAGCAGTTCTTC. Its translation is CASSVQYNEQFF.

To note about this clonotype: An end of the junction does not agree with germline; a read error may underlie this. The chain is built from TRBV30 and TRBJ1-2; D is unresolved. CDR3 size: 11 residues. Germline CDR1 is GTSNPN and CDR2 is SVGIG (reference sequence). CDR3 in DNA: TGTGCCTGGAGTGTGGGCGCCGGCTGCACCTTC. This sequence encodes CAWSVGAGCTF.

For this clonotype: Given a much more abundant clone one base away, this may be a read error. This chain connects TRBV5-1 to TRBJ1-3; TRBD1 matches 7 bases. The V gene end was trimmed by 6 bases and the J gene end by 4 bases; junction bases not matched to a gene: 7. Germline V gene lookup returns CDR1 SGHRS and CDR2 YFSETQ. The CDR3 has 14 residues. The CDR3: CASNETGAGNTIYF. DNA for the CDR3: TGCGCCAGCAACGAAACAGGGGCGGGAAACACCATATATTTT.

In this sample, this clonotype turned up a few times. V usage is TRBV2 and J usage is TRBJ2-7; TRBD1 or TRBD2 may be the D gene (6 bases each). The CDR3 is 14 amino acids. CDR1 SNHLY and CDR2 FYNNEI come from the germline V gene. Trimming left V 8 bases short and J 2 bases short, with 16 bases between. The CDR3 reads CASLSGAPTYEQYF. The DNA for the CDR3 is TGTGCCAGCCTTTCGGGGGCCCCAACCTACGAGCAGTACTTC. The variable domain in full, with the rest retrieved from reference TRBV2 and TRBJ2-7, is EPEVTQTPSHQVTQMGQEVILRCVPISNHLYFYWYRQILGQKVEFLVSFYNNEISEKSEIFDDQFSVERPDGSNFTLKIRSTKLEDSAMYFCASLSGAPTYEQYFGPGTRLTVT.

The chain employs TRBV2 and TRBJ1-6; 9 bases line up with TRBD1. CDR3 length: 13 amino acids. The germline gives CDR1 SNHLY, CDR2 FYNNEI. With 10 bases clipped from V and 5 bases from J, the junction kept 3 bases outside the gene matches. The CDR3 protein is CANRDRDNSPLHF. The CDR3 bases are TGTGCCAACCGGGACAGGGATAATTCACCCCTCCACTTT.

About this clonotype itself: One end of the junction varies from germline; a read error may be responsible. This chain uses TRBV27 with TRBJ2-7, with a tentative D call TRBD1 (5 bases). CDR3 length: 15 residues. Germline lookup yields CDR1 MNHEY and CDR2 SMNVEV (reference sequence). The CDR3 DNA follows: TGTGCTAGCAGTTTCCAGCAGGGTGTCTCCTACGAGCAGTACTTC. It specifies CASSFQQGVSYEQYF.

This sequence joins TRBV25-1 and TRBJ2-3; D is uncertain. This CDR3 contains 16 residues. V was cut by 1 base and J by 2 bases, with 13 bases left in between. Germline V gives CDR1 MGHDK, CDR2 SYGVNS. In DNA form, the CDR3 reads TGTGCCAGCAGTGAATCGGGCCTCAACCCCACAGATACGCAGTATTTT. The encoded protein is CASSESGLNPTDTQYF.

This clonotype was seen more than once but under ten times. Being one base from a much bigger clone, this may be a read error. This chain connects TRBV20-1 to TRBJ2-1; D gene ambiguous. This CDR3 has 11 residues. Germline values: CDR1 DFQATT, CDR2 SNEGSKA (reference sequence). CDR3 coding DNA: TGCAGTGCCCTTTGGGTTCCCGAGCAGCTCTTC. Translated: CSALWVPEQLF.

This clonotype has more than one count but fewer than ten. J is TRBJ1-1 and V is TRBV30; D possibly corresponds to TRBD1 (5 bases). Germline lookup yields CDR1 GTSNPN and CDR2 SVGIG (reference sequence). The CDR3 consists of 14 residues. Trimming cost V 5 bases and J 5 bases, with 18 bases left between them. The CDR3 sequence: CAWLPNRFSTEAFF. The CDR3 DNA reads as TGTGCCTGGCTGCCTAACAGGTTTTCGACTGAAGCTTTCTTT.